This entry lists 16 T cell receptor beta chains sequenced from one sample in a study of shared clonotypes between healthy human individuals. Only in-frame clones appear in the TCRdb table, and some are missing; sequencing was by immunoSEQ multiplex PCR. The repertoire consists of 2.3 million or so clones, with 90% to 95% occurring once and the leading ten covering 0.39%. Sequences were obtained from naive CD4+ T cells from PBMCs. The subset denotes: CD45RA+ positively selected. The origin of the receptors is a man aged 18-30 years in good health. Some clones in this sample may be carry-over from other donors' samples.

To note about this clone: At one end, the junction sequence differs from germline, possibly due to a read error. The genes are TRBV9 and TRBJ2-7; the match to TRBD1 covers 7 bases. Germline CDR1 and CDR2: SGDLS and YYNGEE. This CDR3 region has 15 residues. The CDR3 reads CASSDMRQGSHEQYF. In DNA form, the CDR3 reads TGTGCCAGCAGCGATATGAGACAGGGCTCCCACGAGCAGTACTTC.

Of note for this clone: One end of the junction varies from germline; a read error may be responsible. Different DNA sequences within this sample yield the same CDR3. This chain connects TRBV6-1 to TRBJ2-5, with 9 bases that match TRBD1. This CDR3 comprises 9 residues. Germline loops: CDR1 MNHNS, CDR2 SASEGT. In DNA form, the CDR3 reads TGCGGGACAGGGGAGACCCAGTACTTC. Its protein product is CGTGETQYF.

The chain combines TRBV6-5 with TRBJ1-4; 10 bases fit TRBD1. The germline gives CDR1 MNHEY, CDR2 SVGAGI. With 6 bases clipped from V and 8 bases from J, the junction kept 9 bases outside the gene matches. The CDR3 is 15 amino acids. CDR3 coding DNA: TGTGCCAGCAGGGGTTCGGGGACAGGGGCCGAAAAACTGTTTTTT. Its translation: CASRGSGTGAEKLFF.

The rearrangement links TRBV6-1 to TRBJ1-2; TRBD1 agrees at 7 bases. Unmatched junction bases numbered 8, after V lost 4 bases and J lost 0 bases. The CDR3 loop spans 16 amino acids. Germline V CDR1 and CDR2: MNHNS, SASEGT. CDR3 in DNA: TGTGCCAGCAGTGCTAGTTGGGACAGACCTAACTATGGCTACACCTTC. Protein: CASSASWDRPNYGYTF.

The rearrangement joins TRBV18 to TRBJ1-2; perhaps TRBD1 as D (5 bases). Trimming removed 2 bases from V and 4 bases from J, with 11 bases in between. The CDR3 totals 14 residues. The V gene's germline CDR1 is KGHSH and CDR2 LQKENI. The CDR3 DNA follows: TGTGCCAGCTCACCATCAATAGACAGCTATGGCTACACCTTC. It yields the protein CASSPSIDSYGYTF.

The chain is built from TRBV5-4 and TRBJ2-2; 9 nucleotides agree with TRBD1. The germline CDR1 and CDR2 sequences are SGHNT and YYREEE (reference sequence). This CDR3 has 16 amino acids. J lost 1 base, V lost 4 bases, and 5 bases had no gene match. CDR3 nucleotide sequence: TGTGCCAGCAGCACAGGGGGCGCTGGGAACACCGGGGAGCTGTTTTTT. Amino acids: CASSTGGAGNTGELFF.

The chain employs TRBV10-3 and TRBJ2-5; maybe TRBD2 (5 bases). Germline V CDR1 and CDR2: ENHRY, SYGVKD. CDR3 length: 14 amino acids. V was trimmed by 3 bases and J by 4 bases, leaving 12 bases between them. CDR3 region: CAISESRSGETQYF. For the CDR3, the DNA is TGTGCCATCAGTGAAAGCCGAAGCGGAGAGACCCAGTACTTC.

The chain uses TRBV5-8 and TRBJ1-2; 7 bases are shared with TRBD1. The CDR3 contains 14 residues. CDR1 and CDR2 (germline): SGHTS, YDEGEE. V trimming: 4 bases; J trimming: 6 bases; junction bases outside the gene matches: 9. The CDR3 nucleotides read TGTGCCAGCAGCATACAGGGGTTTTGGAATGGCTACACCTTC. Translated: CASSIQGFWNGYTF. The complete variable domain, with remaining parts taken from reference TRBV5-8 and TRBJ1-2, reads EAGVTQSPTHLIKTRGQQATLRCSPISGHTSVYWYQQALGLGLQFLLWYDEGEERNRGNFPPRFSGRQFPNYSSELNVNALELEDSALYLCASSIQGFWNGYTFGSGTRLTVV.

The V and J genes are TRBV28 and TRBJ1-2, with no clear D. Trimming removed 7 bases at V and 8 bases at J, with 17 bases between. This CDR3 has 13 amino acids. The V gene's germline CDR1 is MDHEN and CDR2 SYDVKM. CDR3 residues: CASTPPAVRGYTF. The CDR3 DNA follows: TGTGCCAGCACCCCCCCCGCGGTTCGGGGCTACACCTTC.

This CDR3 reads CASSQVGLYEQYF. CDR3 coding DNA: TGCGCCAGCAGCCAAGTTGGACTATACGAGCAGTACTTC. This chain joins TRBV4-1 and TRBJ2-7; maybe TRBD2 (6 bases). Germline V CDR1 and CDR2: MGHRA, YSYEKL. The length of the CDR3 is 13 residues. Trimming left V 1 base short and J 4 bases short, with 8 bases between.

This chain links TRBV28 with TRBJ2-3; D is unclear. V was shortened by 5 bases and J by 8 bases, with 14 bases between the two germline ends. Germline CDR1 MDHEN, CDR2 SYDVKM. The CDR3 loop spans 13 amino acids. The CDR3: CASSAPPLATQYF. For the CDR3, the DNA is TGTGCCAGCAGTGCCCCCCCCCTGGCTACGCAGTATTTT. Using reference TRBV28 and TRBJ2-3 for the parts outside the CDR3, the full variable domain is DVKVTQSSRYLVKRTGEKVFLECVQDMDHENMFWYRQDPGLGLRLIYFSYDVKMKEKGDIPEGYSVSREKKERFSLILESASTNQTSMYLCASSAPPLATQYFGPGTRLTVL.

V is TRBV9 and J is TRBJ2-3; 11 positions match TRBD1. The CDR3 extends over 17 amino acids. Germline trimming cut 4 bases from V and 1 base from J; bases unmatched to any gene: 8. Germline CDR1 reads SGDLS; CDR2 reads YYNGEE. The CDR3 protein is CASSSTTDRGRTDTQYF. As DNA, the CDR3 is TGTGCCAGCAGCTCAACAACGGACAGGGGGCGCACAGATACGCAGTATTTT.

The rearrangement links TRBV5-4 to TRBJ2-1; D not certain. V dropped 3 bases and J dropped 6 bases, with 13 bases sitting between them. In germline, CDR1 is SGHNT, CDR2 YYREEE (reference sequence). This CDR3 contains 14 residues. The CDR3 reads CASSSVFGANEQFF. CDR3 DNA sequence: TGTGCCAGCAGCTCTGTCTTTGGCGCCAATGAGCAGTTCTTC.

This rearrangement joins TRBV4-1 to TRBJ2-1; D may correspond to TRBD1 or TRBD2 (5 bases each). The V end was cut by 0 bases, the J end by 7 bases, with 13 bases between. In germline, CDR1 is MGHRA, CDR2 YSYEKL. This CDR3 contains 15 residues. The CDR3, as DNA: TGCGCCAGCAGCCAAGATGGGGGACCAACGAATGAGCAGTTCTTC. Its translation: CASSQDGGPTNEQFF.

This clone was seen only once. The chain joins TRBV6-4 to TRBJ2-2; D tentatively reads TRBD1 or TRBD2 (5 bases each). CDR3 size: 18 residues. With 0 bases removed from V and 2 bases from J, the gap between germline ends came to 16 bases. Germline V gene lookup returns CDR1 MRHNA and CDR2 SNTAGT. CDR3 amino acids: CASSDSIRVGENTGELFF. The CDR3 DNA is TGTGCCAGCAGTGACTCGATCCGGGTGGGGGAAAACACCGGGGAGCTGTTTTTT.

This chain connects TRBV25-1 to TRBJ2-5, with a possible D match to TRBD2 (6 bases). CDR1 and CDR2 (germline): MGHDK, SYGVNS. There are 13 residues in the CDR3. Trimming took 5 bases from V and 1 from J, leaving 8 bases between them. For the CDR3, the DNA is TGTGCCAGCAGTCGGGGGTCCCAAGAGACCCAGTACTTC. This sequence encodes CASSRGSQETQYF.